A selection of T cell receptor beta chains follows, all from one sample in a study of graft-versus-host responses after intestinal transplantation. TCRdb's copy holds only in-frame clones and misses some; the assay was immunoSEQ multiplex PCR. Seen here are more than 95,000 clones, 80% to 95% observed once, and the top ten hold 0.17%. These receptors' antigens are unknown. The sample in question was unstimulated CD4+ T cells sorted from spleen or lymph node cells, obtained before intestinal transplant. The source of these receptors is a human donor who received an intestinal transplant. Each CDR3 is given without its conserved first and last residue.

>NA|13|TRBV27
ASSLFGSGSYEQY
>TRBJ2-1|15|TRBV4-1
ASSQGSGRALYNEQF
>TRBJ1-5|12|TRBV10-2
ASSVVLSNQPQH
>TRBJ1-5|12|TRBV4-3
ASSHHGENQPQH
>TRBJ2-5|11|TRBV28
ASRGDREETQY
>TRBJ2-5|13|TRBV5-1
ASSLGAGYQETQY
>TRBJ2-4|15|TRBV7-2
ASSLAAGGGAKNIQY
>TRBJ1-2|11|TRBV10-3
AISEGADYGYT
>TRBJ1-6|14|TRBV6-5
ASSYSLGQRYSPLH
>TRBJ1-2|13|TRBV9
ASSVGATGDYGYT
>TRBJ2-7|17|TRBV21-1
ASSKSCGLGLAGGYEQY
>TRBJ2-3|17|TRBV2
ASSVSSGRRVNPTDTQY
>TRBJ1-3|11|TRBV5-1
ASSSGQRNTIY
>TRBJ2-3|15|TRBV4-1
ASSQAGLAGATDTQY
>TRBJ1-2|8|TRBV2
ASSGGLST
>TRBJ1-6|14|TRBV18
ASSPTYGGGNSPLH
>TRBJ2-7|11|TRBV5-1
ASSLGTGTEQY
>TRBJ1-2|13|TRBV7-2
ASSLVGQGPYGYT
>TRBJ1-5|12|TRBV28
ASSPGQGGQPQH
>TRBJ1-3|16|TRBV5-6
ASSLKPTQANSGNTIY
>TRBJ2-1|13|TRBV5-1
ASSWILAGEGEQF
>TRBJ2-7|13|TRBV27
ASSPAPGLTYEQY
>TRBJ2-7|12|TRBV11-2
ASSKHPGTKIEY
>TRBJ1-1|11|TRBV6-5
ASSYAGYTEAF
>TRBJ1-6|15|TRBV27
ASSPRGISSYNSPLH
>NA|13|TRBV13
ASSQGAGGPYEQY
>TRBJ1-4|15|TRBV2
ASTWRESALGGEKLF
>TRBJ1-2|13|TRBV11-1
ASRVSADRSDGYT
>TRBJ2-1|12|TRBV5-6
ASSVSGRDNEQF
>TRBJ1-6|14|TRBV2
ASRIDRGLYNSPLH
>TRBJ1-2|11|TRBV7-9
ASSLDRLGGYT
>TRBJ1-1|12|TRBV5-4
ASSLGRPERGAF
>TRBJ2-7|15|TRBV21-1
ASSWTGRLNSSYEQY
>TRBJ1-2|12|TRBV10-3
AISGGTVDHGYT
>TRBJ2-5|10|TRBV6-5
ASRRVGETQY
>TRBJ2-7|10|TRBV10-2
ASVHTTGEQY
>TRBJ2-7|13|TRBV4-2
ASSSPTGQAYEQY
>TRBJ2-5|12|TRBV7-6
ASSFRGREETQY